This T cell receptor beta chain stems from a study of technical replicates of blood from several donors. Germline-derived CDR1 and CDR2 are MGHRA and YSYEKL. This CDR3 has 15 residues. J lost 5 bases, V lost 4 bases, and 4 bases had no gene match. Here immunoSEQ multiplex PCR was the method, and the copy in TCRdb shows in-frame clones only, minus some. The profile shows 80,000 or so clones, roughly 94% of them singletons. The receptor comes from a human donor in good health. The V call is TRBV4-1, the J call TRBJ2-7; 14 bases fit TRBD2. Sequenced material: T cells isolated from PBMCs. CDR3 loop: CASSPEGLAGDEQYF. CDR3 in DNA: TGCGCCAGCAGCCCAGAGGGACTAGCGGGAGACGAGCAGTACTTC.